Presented here are 9 T cell receptor beta chains from one specimen sequenced in a study of siplizumab effects on memory and regulatory T cells. Using immunoSEQ multiplex PCR, the repertoire was profiled, and TCRdb retains in-frame clones only, with some absent. Of tens of thousands of clones listed, 95% to 97% were seen once; the top ten hold over 0.6%. Sequencing was done on a sample of naive CD4+ T cells sorted from blood. All receptors come from a human donor in good health.

This clone was seen only a few times. This chain uses TRBV30 with TRBJ1-5; D remains ambiguous. This CDR3 spans 13 amino acids. CDR1 GTSNPN and CDR2 SVGIG come from the germline V gene (reference sequence). V was trimmed by 0 bases and J by 0 bases, leaving 3 bases between them. CDR3 protein: CAWSVNSNQPQHF. CDR3 coding DNA: TGTGCCTGGAGTGTAAATAGCAATCAGCCCCAGCATTTT.

The chain is built from TRBV11-3 and TRBJ1-5; maybe TRBD1 (6 bases). Looked up from germline, CDR1 is SGHNT and CDR2 is YENEEA. V gave up 3 bases and J gave up 4 bases, with 7 bases separating them. The CDR3 extends over 13 amino acids. CDR3 region: CASSFDRNQPQHF. CDR3 bases: TGTGCCAGCAGCTTTGACAGGAATCAGCCCCAGCATTTT.

The V gene is TRBV5-1, the J gene TRBJ1-1, with D unclear. Trimming took off 0 bases at V and 3 bases at J, with 6 bases between the two ends. Germline V gene data show CDR1 as SGHRS and CDR2 as YFSETQ. CDR3 length equals 13 residues. CDR3 loop: CASSLARDTEAFF. As DNA, the CDR3 is TGCGCCAGCAGCTTGGCGAGGGACACTGAAGCTTTCTTT. Full variable domain (missing parts from reference TRBV5-1 and TRBJ1-1): KAGVTQTPRYLIKTRGQQVTLSCSPISGHRSVSWYQQTPGQGLQFLFEYFSETQRNKGNFPGRFSGRQFSNSRSEMNVSTLELGDSALYLCASSLARDTEAFFGQGTRLTVV.

The chain has TRBV4-3 and TRBJ2-7; D remains unclear. This CDR3 contains 15 residues. The ends were cut back, 0 bases at V and 2 bases at J, with 11 bases in the middle. Germline assignment: CDR1 LGHNA and CDR2 YSLEER. The CDR3 reads CASSQDFGRAYEQYF. Written as DNA, the CDR3 is TGCGCCAGCAGCCAAGATTTCGGCAGAGCCTACGAGCAGTACTTC.

The V and J genes are TRBV28 and TRBJ2-7; 8 positions agree with TRBD1. With V trimmed by 5 bases and J by 2 bases, 8 bases remained unmatched. The CDR3 extends over 15 amino acids. Germline V gene sequence: CDR1 MDHEN, CDR2 SYDVKM. The CDR3: CASSLGTGNPYEQYF. In nucleotides, the CDR3 is TGTGCCAGCAGTCTCGGGACAGGTAACCCCTACGAGCAGTACTTC.

The chain is built from TRBV11-3 and TRBJ2-3; D unclear. The CDR3 has 12 residues. V gave up 1 base and J gave up 8 bases, with 7 bases separating them. Germline CDR1 is SGHNT and CDR2 is YENEEA. For the CDR3, the DNA is TGTGCCAGCAGCTTAGGATCGGGTACGCAGTATTTT. Protein: CASSLGSGTQYF. Using reference TRBV11-3 and TRBJ2-3 for the parts outside the CDR3, the full variable domain is EAGVVQSPRYKIIEKKQPVAFWCNPISGHNTLYWYLQNLGQGPELLIRYENEEAVDDSQLPKDRFSAERLKGVDSTLKIQPAELGDSAVYLCASSLGSGTQYFGPGTRLTVL.

V gene TRBV11-3 combines with J gene TRBJ2-1, with TRBD2 matching 10 bases. The CDR3 loop spans 13 amino acids. V lost 8 bases and J lost 6; bases outside the gene matches: 4. The V gene's germline CDR1 is SGHNT and CDR2 YENEEA. Here the CDR3 reads CASGTSAPNEQFF. For the CDR3, the DNA is TGTGCCAGCGGGACTAGCGCCCCCAATGAGCAGTTCTTC.

This chain links TRBV2 with TRBJ2-1; 9 bases line up with TRBD2. Trimming took 3 bases from V and 2 from J; bases not matched to a gene: 14. The CDR3 is 19 amino acids. The germline V gene encodes CDR1 SNHLY and CDR2 FYNNEI. For the CDR3, the DNA is TGTGCCAGCAGTGATCGGTCTGCGGGAGGGATTGGGACCTACAATGAGCAGTTCTTC. This translates into CASSDRSAGGIGTYNEQFF.

J is TRBJ1-2 and V is TRBV30, with D possibly matching TRBD1 (5 bases). Trimming left V 1 base short and J 6 bases short, with 15 bases between. There are 14 residues in the CDR3. Germline V gene sequence: CDR1 GTSNPN, CDR2 SVGIG (reference sequence). CDR3 coding DNA: TGTGCCTGGAGTGGGCAGGGAGAGTCTAATGGCTACACCTTC. Translated: CAWSGQGESNGYTF.